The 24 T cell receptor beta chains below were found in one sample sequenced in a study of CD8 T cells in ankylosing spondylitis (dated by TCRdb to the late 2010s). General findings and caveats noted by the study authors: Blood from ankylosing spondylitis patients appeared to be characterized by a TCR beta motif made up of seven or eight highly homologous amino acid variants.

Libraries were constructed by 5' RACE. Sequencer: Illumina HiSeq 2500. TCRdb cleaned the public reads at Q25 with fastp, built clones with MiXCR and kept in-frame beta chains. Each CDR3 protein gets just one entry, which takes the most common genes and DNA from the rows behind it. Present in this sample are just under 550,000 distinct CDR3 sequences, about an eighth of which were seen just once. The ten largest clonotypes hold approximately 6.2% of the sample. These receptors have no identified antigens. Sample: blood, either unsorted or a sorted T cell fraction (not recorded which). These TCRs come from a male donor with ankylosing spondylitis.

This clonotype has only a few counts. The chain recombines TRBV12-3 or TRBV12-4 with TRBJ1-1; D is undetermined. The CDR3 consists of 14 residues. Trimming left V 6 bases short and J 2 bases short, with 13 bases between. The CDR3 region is CASRSGPVNTEAFF. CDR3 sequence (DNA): TGTGCCAGCAGATCAGGACCAGTAAACACTGAAGCTTTCTTT.

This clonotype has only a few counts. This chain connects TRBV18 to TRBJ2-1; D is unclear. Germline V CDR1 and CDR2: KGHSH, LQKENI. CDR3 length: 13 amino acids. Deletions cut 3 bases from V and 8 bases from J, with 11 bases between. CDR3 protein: CASSPPSTDEQFF. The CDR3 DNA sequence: TGTGCCAGCTCACCCCCCTCGACGGATGAGCAGTTCTTC.

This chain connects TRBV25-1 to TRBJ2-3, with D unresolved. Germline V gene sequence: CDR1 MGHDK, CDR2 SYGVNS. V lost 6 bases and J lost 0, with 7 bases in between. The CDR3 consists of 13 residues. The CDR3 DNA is TGTGCCAGCAGACTTGGGAGCACAGATACGCAGTATTTT. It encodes CASRLGSTDTQYF.

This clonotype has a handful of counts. The DNA for the CDR3 is TGTGCCAGCAGACTAGCGGGAGGGCCTGCTGAGCAGTTCTTC. Translation: CASRLAGGPAEQFF. The rearrangement uses TRBV12-3 or TRBV12-4 and TRBJ2-1; 13 bases are a match to TRBD2. Trimming at V came to 6 bases and at J to 9 bases, leaving 5 bases not matched to a gene. This CDR3 has 14 residues.

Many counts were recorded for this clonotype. The CDR3 protein is CATSRTSLQETQYF. As DNA, the CDR3 is TGTGCCACCAGCAGAACTAGCCTCCAAGAGACCCAGTACTTC. This chain links TRBV15 with TRBJ2-5; D may be TRBD2 (6 bases). The CDR3 covers 14 residues. The germline V gene has CDR1 LNHNV and CDR2 YYDKDF (reference sequence). V lost 2 bases, J lost 1 base, and 8 bases lay in between.

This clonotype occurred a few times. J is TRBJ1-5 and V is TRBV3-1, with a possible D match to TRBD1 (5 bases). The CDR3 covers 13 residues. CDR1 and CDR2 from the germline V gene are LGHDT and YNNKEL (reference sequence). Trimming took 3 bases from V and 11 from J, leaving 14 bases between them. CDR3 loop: CASSQGVRETQHF. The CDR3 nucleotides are TGTGCCAGCAGCCAGGGGGTCAGGGAGACCCAGCATTTT.

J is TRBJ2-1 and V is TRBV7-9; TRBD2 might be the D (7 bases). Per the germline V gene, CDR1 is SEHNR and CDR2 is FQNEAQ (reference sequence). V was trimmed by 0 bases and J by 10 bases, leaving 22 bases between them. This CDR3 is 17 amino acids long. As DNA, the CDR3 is TGTGCCAGCAGCTTAGCGGGGGCTAGCGGCCTACTTGGGGAGCAGTTCTTC. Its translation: CASSLAGASGLLGEQFF.

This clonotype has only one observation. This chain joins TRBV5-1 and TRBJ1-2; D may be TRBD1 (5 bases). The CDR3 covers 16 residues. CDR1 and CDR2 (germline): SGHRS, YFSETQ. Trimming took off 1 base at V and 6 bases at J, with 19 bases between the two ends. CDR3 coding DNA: TGCGCCAGCAGCTTGTCGGGCAGAGGGGTCCCTAATGGCTACACCTTC. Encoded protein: CASSLSGRGVPNGYTF.

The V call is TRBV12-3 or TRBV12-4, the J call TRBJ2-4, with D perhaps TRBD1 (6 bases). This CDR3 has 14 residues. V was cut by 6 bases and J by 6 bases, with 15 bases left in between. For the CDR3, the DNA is TGTGCCAGCAGCGTACAGGGTGGTGTAAACATTCAGTACTTC. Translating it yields CASSVQGGVNIQYF.

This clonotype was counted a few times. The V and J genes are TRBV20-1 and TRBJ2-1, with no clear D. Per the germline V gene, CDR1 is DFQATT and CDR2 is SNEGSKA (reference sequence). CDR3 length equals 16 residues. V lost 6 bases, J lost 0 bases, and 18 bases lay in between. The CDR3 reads CSADVLRKSSYNEQFF. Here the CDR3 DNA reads TGCAGTGCCGACGTCTTGCGAAAGAGCTCCTACAATGAGCAGTTCTTC.

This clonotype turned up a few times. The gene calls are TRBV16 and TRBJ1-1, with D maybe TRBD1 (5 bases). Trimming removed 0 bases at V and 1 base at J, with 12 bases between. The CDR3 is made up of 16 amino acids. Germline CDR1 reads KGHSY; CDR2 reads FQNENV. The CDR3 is CASSQSAGTWNTEAFF. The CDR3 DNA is TGTGCCAGCAGCCAATCGGCAGGGACCTGGAACACTGAAGCTTTCTTT. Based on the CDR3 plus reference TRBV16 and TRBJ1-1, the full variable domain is GEEVAQTPKHLVRGEGQKAKLYCAPIKGHSYVFWYQQVLKNEFKFLISFQNENVFDETGMPKERFSAKCLPNSPCSLEIQATKLEDSAVYFCASSQSAGTWNTEAFFGQGTRLTVV.

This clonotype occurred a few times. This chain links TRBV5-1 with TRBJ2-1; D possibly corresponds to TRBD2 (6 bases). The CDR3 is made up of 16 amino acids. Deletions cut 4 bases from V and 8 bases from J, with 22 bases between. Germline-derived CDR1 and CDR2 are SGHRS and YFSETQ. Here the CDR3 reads CASSQERTGVEDEQFF. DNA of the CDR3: TGCGCCAGCAGCCAAGAACGAACGGGAGTAGAGGATGAGCAGTTCTTC.

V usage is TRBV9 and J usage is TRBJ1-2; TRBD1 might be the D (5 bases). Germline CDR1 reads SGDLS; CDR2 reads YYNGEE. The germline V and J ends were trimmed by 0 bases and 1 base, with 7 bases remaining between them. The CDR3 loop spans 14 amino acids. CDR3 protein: CASSVGGDNYGYTF. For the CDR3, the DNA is TGTGCCAGCAGCGTAGGAGGGGATAACTATGGCTACACCTTC.

The CDR3: CASSRTLAGGPKTQYF. DNA for the CDR3: TGTGCCAGCAGCCGAACCTTAGCGGGGGGCCCTAAGACCCAGTACTTC. The chain employs TRBV4-2 and TRBJ2-5, with TRBD2 identical over 10 bases. J lost 6 bases, V lost 4 bases, and 11 bases had no gene match. Germline V gene data show CDR1 as LGHNA and CDR2 as YNFKEQ. This CDR3 contains 16 residues.

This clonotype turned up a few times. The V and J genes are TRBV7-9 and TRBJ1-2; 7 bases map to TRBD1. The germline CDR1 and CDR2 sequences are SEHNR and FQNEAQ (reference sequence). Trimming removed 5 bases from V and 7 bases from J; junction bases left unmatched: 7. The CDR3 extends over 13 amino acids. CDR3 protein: CASSRGQPSGYTF. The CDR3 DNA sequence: TGTGCCAGCAGCAGGGGACAGCCCTCTGGCTACACCTTC.

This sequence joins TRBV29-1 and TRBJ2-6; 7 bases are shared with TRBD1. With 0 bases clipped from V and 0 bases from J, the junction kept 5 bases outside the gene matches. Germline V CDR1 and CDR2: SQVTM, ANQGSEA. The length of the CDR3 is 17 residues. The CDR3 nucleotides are TGCAGCGTTGAAGATCCTGACAGGGCCTCTGGGGCCAACGTCCTGACTTTC. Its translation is CSVEDPDRASGANVLTF.

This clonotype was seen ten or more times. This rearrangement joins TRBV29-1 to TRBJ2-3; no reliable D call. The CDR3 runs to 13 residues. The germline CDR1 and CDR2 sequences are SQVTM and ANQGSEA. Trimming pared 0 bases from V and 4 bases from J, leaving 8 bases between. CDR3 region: CSVEDTTADTQYF. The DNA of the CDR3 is TGCAGCGTTGAAGATACCACGGCAGATACGCAGTATTTT.

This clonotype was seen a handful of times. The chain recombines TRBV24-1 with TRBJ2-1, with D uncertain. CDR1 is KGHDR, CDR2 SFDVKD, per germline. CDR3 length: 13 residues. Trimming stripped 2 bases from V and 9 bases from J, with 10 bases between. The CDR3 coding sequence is TGTGCCACCAGTGATTCCTCAGCAGGTGAGCAGTTCTTC. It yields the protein CATSDSSAGEQFF.

CDR3 nucleotides: TGTGCCAGCAGCCTAGACAATCAGCATTTT. This translates into CASSLDNQHF. The J gene is TRBJ1-5, the V gene TRBV7-9; D not certain. The CDR3 sequence is 10 residues long. Trimming removed 5 bases at V and 13 bases at J, with 9 bases between. CDR1 is SEHNR, CDR2 FQNEAQ, per germline (reference sequence).

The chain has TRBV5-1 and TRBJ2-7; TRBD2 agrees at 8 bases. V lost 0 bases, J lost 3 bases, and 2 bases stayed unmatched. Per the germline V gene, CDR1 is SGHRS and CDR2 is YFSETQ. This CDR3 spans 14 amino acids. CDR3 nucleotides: TGCGCCAGCAGCTTGGTGGGACTAGGCTACGAGCAGTACGTC. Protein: CASSLVGLGYEQYV.

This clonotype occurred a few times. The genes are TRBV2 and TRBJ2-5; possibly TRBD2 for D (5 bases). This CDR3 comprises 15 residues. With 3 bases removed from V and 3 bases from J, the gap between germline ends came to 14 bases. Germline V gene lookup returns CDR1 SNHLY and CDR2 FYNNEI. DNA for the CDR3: TGTGCCAGCAGTGAGGGTGCTCGGGGAGAAGAGACCCAGTACTTC. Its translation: CASSEGARGEETQYF. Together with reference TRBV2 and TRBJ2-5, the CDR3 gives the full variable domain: EPEVTQTPSHQVTQMGQEVILRCVPISNHLYFYWYRQILGQKVEFLVSFYNNEISEKSEIFDDQFSVERPDGSNFTLKIRSTKLEDSAMYFCASSEGARGEETQYFGPGTRLLVL.

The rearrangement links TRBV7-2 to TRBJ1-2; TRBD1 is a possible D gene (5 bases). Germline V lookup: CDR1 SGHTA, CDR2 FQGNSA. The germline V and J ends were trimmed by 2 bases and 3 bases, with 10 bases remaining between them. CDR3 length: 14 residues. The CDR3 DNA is TGTGCCAGCAGCTTACCTGGGACGGACTATGGCTACACCTTC. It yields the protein CASSLPGTDYGYTF.

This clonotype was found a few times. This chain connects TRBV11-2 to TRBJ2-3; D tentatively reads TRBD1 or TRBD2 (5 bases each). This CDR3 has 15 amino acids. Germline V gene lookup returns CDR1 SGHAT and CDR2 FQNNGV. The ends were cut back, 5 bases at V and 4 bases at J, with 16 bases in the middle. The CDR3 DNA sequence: TGTGCCAGCAGCCCCAGAGGGGCTGGCGCAGATACGCAGTATTTT. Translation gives CASSPRGAGADTQYF.

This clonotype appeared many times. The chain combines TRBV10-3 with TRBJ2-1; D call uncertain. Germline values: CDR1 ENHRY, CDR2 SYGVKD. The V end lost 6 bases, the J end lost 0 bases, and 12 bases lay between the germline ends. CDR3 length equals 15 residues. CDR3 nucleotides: TGTGCCATCAGCCAGACTGAAAGCTCCTACAATGAGCAGTTCTTC. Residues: CAISQTESSYNEQFF.